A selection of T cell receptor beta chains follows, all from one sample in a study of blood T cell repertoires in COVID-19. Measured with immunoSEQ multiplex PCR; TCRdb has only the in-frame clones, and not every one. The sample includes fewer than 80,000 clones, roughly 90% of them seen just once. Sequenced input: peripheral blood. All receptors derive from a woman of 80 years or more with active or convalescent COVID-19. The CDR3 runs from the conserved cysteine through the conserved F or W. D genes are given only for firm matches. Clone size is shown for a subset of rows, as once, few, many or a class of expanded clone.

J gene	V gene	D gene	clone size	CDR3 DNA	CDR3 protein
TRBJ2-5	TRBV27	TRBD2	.	TGTGCCAGCAGTTTATACCTTAGCGGGGGGAGGGAGACCCAGTACTTC	CASSLYLSGGRETQYF
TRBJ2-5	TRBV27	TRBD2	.	TGTGCCAGCAGTTTGTATAGCGGGGGACTCGAAGAGACCCAGTACTTC	CASSLYSGGLEETQYF
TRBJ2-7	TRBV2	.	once	TGTGCCAGCAGTGAACACTCCTACGAGCAGTACTTC	CASSEHSYEQYF
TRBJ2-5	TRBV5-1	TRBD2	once	TGCGCCAGCAGCTTGAGCGGGGGAGAGACCCAGTACTTC	CASSLSGGETQYF
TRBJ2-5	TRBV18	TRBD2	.	TGTGCCAGCTCACCACGAGCTAGCGGGTTCCAAGAGACCCAGTACTTC	CASSPRASGFQETQYF
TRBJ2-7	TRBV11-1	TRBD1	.	TGTGCCAGCAGCTTCCGAGGGACAGGATTGAGGGAGCAGTACTTC	CASSFRGTGLREQYF
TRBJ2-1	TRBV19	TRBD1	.	TGTGCCAGTAGTATTTTGACAGGGTTCTACAATGAGCAGTTCTTC	CASSILTGFYNEQFF
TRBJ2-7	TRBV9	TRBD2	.	TGTGCCAGCAGCGTAGAAGAGGTAGCGGGGCTCTACGAGCAGTACTTC	CASSVEEVAGLYEQYF
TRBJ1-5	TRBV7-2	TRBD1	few	TGTGCCAGCAGCTTTAGGACAGGGGGCGATCAGCCCCAGCATTTT	CASSFRTGGDQPQHF
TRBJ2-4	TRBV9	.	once	TGTGCCGTAGTGTCGGACAGACTCTTAGCCAAAAACATTCAGTACTTC	CAVVSDRLLAKNIQYF
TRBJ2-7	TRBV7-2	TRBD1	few	TGTGCCAGCAGCCCCCGACAGGGGGCCTACGAGCAGTACTTC	CASSPRQGAYEQYF
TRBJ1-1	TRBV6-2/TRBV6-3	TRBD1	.	TGTGCCAGCAGTTGGGACAGGGGGAGTGGTGAAGCTTTCTTT	CASSWDRGSGEAFF
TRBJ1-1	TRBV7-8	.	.	TGTGCCAGCAGCTTAGTGGGCGGGTTGAACACTGAAGCTTTCTTT	CASSLVGGLNTEAFF
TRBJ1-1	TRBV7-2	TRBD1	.	TGTGCCAGCAGCAAAACGACAGGGTATGAAGCTTTCTTT	CASSKTTGYEAFF
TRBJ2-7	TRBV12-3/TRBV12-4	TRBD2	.	TGTGCCAGCAGCTGGACTAGCGGCGGCGAGCAGTACTTC	CASSWTSGGEQYF
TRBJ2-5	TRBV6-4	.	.	TGTGCCAGCAGTGACGAAACAGGAGAGACCCAGTACTTC	CASSDETGETQYF
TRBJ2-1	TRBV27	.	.	TGTGCCAGCAGTTTGTTGCAGGGGTCTTACAATGAGCAGTTCTTC	CASSLLQGSYNEQFF
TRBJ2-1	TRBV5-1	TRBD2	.	TGCGCCAGCAGCTCCCTAGCGGGGGCCTACAATGAGCAGTTCTTC	CASSSLAGAYNEQFF
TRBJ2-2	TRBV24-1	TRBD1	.	TGTGCCACCAGTGAAGCACGGACAGGGGGACCCGGGGAGCTGTTTTTT	CATSEARTGGPGELFF
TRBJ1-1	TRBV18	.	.	TGTGCCAGCTTCGGGTCAGGGCACACTGAAGCTTTCTTT	CASFGSGHTEAFF
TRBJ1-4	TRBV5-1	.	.	TGCGCCAGCAGCCGCGACAGAGCTAATGAAAAACTGTTTTTT	CASSRDRANEKLFF
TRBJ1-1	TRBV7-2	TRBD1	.	TGTGCCAGCAGCTCAAGGAGGGGACAGGGAAACACTGAAGCTTTCTTT	CASSSRRGQGNTEAFF
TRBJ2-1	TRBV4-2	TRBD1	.	TGTGCCAGCAGCCAAGATAATAGGCCAGGGGGTTACAATGAGCAGTTCTTC	CASSQDNRPGGYNEQFF
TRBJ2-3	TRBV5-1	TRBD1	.	TGCGCCAGCAGCTTGGTGGGACAGGGTGCAGATACGCAGTATTTT	CASSLVGQGADTQYF
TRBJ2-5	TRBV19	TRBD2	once	TGTGCCAGTAGCCCCGGGGGGGCCTGGGAGACCCAGTACTTC	CASSPGGAWETQYF
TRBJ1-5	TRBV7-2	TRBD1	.	TGTGCCAGCAGCCCAGGGACAGGGGGACAGCCCCAGCATTTT	CASSPGTGGQPQHF